The 24 T cell receptor beta chains below come from one sample, sequenced in a study of beta chain features in type 1 diabetes (dated by TCRdb to the late 2010s). Beyond this particular receptor, the publication reports: Type 1 diabetes patients showed a moderate but significant shortening of TCRB CDR3 length in all four CD4+ subsets.

Receptor libraries were prepared by the immunoSEQ multiplex PCR assay. The High Capacity cDNA Reverse Transcription Kit was used to reverse transcribe all of the isolated RNA, meaning that expressed TCRB transcripts were what got sequenced. TCRdb holds this immuneACCESS table with in-frame rearrangements only. Some clones are missing; in checked studies, unresolved V genes explain under half, and the rest has no known cause. The sample table holds 130,000 to 150,000 clones, of which approximately 13% were seen once. Of the sample, under 1.5% falls within the top ten clones. No antigen is known for these receptors. The specimen was central memory CD4+ T cells from blood. These receptors were taken from a young man with type 1 diabetes.

As for this clone: One end of the junction does not line up with germline, which may come from a read error. The chain combines TRBV30 with TRBJ2-5, with TRBD2 matching 9 bases. This CDR3 spans 14 amino acids. Germline V CDR1 and CDR2: GTSNPN, SVGIG (reference sequence). CDR3 in amino acids: CAWSPGLASSPPHF. CDR3 nucleotide sequence: TGTGCCTGGAGTCCGGGACTAGCCAGTAGTCCCCCCCACTTC.

This sequence joins TRBV5-6 and TRBJ1-6; D possibly corresponds to TRBD1 (5 bases). Germline values: CDR1 SGHDT, CDR2 YYEEEE. The CDR3 is made up of 16 amino acids. Trimming pared 2 bases from V and 9 bases from J, leaving 18 bases between. In DNA, the CDR3 is TGTGCCAGCAGCTTCACGCAGGGTCGGGGAAGTTCACCCCTCCACTTT. Its protein product is CASSFTQGRGSSPLHF.

This clone was seen more than once but under ten times. The chain links TRBV10-1 to TRBJ2-1; D gene uncertain. V shed 3 bases and J shed 5 bases, with 8 bases lying between them. The germline gives CDR1 WNHNN, CDR2 SYGVQD (reference sequence). The CDR3 runs to 13 residues. The CDR3 DNA is TGCGCCAGCAGTGAACAGATCGACAATGAGCAGTTCTTC. It encodes CASSEQIDNEQFF.

The chain employs TRBV16 and TRBJ1-6, with unresolved D. V dropped 2 bases and J dropped 9 bases, with 8 bases sitting between them. CDR3 length: 13 amino acids. Germline V gene lookup returns CDR1 KGHSY and CDR2 FQNENV. CDR3 nucleotide sequence: TGTGCCAGCAGCCAAGGGTCTAGTTCACCCCTCCACTTT. Translating it yields CASSQGSSSPLHF.

This clone was seen only a few times. V gene TRBV5-1 combines with J gene TRBJ1-5, with D unresolved. With 0 bases removed from V and 3 bases from J, the gap between germline ends came to 7 bases. The CDR3 loop spans 14 amino acids. The V gene's germline CDR1 is SGHRS and CDR2 YFSETQ. CDR3 sequence (DNA): TGCGCCAGCAGCTTGGGCACCACCAATCAGCCCCAGCATTTT. Translated: CASSLGTTNQPQHF.

This clone was seen a handful of times. The chain links TRBV27 to TRBJ1-6; tentatively, D is TRBD1 (6 bases). Looked up from germline, CDR1 is MNHEY and CDR2 is SMNVEV (reference sequence). Trimming pared 3 bases from V and 0 bases from J, leaving 9 bases between. This CDR3 is 16 amino acids long. CDR3 DNA sequence: TGTGCCAGCAGTTTGAGGGGGAGCTCCTATAATTCACCCCTCCACTTT. Its translation: CASSLRGSSYNSPLHF.

This clone was seen a few times. The chain joins TRBV10-3 to TRBJ2-3; tentative D call: TRBD2 (6 bases). Trimming shortened V by 0 bases and J by 0 bases, and 10 bases separated the two germline ends. This CDR3 has 16 residues. Looked up from germline, CDR1 is ENHRY and CDR2 is SYGVKD. CDR3 sequence (DNA): TGTGCCATCAGTGAGTCCGACCGGGGGAGCACAGATACGCAGTATTTT. It encodes CAISESDRGSTDTQYF.

The chain recombines TRBV30 with TRBJ2-7, with a weak D call TRBD1 (6 bases). In germline, CDR1 is GTSNPN, CDR2 SVGIG (reference sequence). V was clipped by 4 bases and J by 1 base, with 20 bases between them. The CDR3 is 16 amino acids. The CDR3 nucleotides are TGTGCCTGGACTTACGGGACACTTGACCGATCCTACGAGCAGTACTTC. Its protein is CAWTYGTLDRSYEQYF.

This clone appeared many times. The rearrangement joins TRBV10-3 to TRBJ1-2; no clear D gene. Trimming stripped 7 bases from V and 9 bases from J, with 21 bases between. Germline values: CDR1 ENHRY, CDR2 SYGVKD. There are 14 residues in the CDR3. In DNA, the CDR3 is TGTGCCATCACCCTGGACCGCCTGGTTGATCGCTACACCTTC. This codes for CAITLDRLVDRYTF.

The genes are TRBV30 and TRBJ2-7, with 10 bases that match TRBD2. There are 14 residues in the CDR3. Trimming cost V 4 bases and J 0 bases; bases outside gene matches: 3. In germline, CDR1 is GTSNPN, CDR2 SVGIG (reference sequence). In DNA form, the CDR3 reads TGTGCCTGGACGTTAGCGGGGGGCTCCTACGAGCAGTACTTC. Translating gives CAWTLAGGSYEQYF. Full variable domain (outside the CDR3, taken from reference TRBV30 and TRBJ2-7): SQTIHQWPATLVQPVGSPLSLECTVEGTSNPNLYWYRQAAGRGLQLLFYSVGIGQISSEVPQNLSASRPQDRQFILSSKKLLLSDSGFYLCAWTLAGGSYEQYFGPGTRLTVT.

The chain combines TRBV7-9 with TRBJ1-1; possible D gene TRBD1, 5 bases. V lost 3 bases and J lost 3, with 8 bases in between. The CDR3 is 13 residues long. Per germline, CDR1 SEHNR and CDR2 FQNEAQ (reference sequence). Here the CDR3 reads CASSFGTDTEAFF. The CDR3 nucleotides read TGTGCCAGCAGCTTCGGGACCGACACTGAAGCTTTCTTT.

This clone was seen ten or more times. The chain recombines TRBV19 with TRBJ2-4; D ambiguous. Germline V gene data show CDR1 as LNHDA and CDR2 as SQIVND (reference sequence). Trimming removed 3 bases from V and 8 bases from J, with 14 bases in between. CDR3 length equals 14 residues. Written as DNA, the CDR3 is TGTGCCAGTAGTATTAAAGCGACCAAGGACATTCAGTACTTC. It encodes CASSIKATKDIQYF.

This clone was picked up a small number of times. The chain carries TRBV5-1 and TRBJ2-7; 8 nucleotides match TRBD1. The trim removed 4 bases at V and 0 bases at J, leaving 9 bases unmatched. The CDR3 spans 16 residues. Germline lookup yields CDR1 SGHRS and CDR2 YFSETQ. CDR3 protein: CASSPFGGQGSYEQYF. The CDR3 region has the DNA TGCGCCAGCAGCCCGTTCGGTGGACAGGGCTCCTACGAGCAGTACTTC.

A few counts support this clone. The chain employs TRBV7-9 and TRBJ2-2, with 13 bases aligning to TRBD2. The trim removed 10 bases at V and 3 bases at J, leaving 8 bases unmatched. Per the germline V gene, CDR1 is SEHNR and CDR2 is FQNEAQ (reference sequence). The length of the CDR3 is 16 residues. CDR3 sequence (DNA): TGTGCCACCACCGGACTAGCGGGGGTGTACACCGGGGAGCTGTTTTTT. Residues: CATTGLAGVYTGELFF.

This clone has a count of ten or more. This chain links TRBV29-1 with TRBJ1-1; D is unresolved. The V and J ends lost 8 bases and 1 base respectively, with 11 bases between them. Germline CDR1 and CDR2: SQVTM and ANQGSEA. The CDR3 is 12 residues long. The CDR3 loop is CSLYRQNTEAFF. The CDR3 DNA sequence: TGCAGCCTTTACCGACAGAACACTGAAGCTTTCTTT.

The chain links TRBV6-1 to TRBJ2-2; TRBD1 aligns across 9 bases. The V and J ends lost 1 base and 0 bases, in that order; junction bases with no gene match: 9. CDR3 length: 19 amino acids. CDR1 and CDR2 (germline): MNHNS, SASEGT. CDR3 loop: CASSEVWGQGTPNTGELFF. CDR3 DNA: TGTGCCAGCAGTGAAGTATGGGGACAGGGAACGCCGAACACCGGGGAGCTGTTTTTT.

There are a few counts of this clone. The V and J genes are TRBV10-3 and TRBJ2-3; the match to TRBD2 covers 11 bases. The germline V gene encodes CDR1 ENHRY and CDR2 SYGVKD. The J segment lost 0 bases and the V segment lost 6 bases, leaving 11 bases of the junction unmatched. This CDR3 is built from 18 residues. CDR3 in DNA: TGTGCCATCAGGGGACTAGCGGACTATAACCCTAGCACAGATACGCAGTATTTT. Translation: CAIRGLADYNPSTDTQYF.

The V gene is TRBV5-6, the J gene TRBJ1-2, with D perhaps matching TRBD1 (6 bases). V gave up 3 bases and J gave up 3 bases, with 12 bases separating them. Germline V gives CDR1 SGHDT, CDR2 YYEEEE. CDR3 length: 14 amino acids. The DNA for the CDR3 is TGTGCCAGCAGCTCTACAGGGACTCACTATGGCTACACCTTC. Protein product: CASSSTGTHYGYTF.

This clone was seen a handful of times. This rearrangement joins TRBV28 to TRBJ1-1; D perhaps matches TRBD1 (6 bases). V gave up 3 bases and J gave up 8 bases, with 19 bases separating them. CDR1 MDHEN and CDR2 SYDVKM come from the germline V gene. The length of the CDR3 is 15 residues. The CDR3 bases are TGTGCCAGCAGTTTGCAGGGGCGGAAAGGAATGGAAGCTTTCTTT. Amino acid sequence: CASSLQGRKGMEAFF.

The genes are TRBV19 and TRBJ2-6; no clear D gene. Germline V lookup: CDR1 LNHDA, CDR2 SQIVND (reference sequence). The ends were cut back, 5 bases at V and 0 bases at J, with 11 bases in the middle. The length of the CDR3 is 16 residues. The CDR3 DNA is TGTGCCAGTAGTGGTGGCGGAAGCTCTGGGGCCAACGTCCTGACTTTC. It specifies CASSGGGSSGANVLTF.

CDR3 residues: CASSSRLETQYF. DNA of the CDR3: TGTGCCAGCAGTTCACGGTTGGAGACCCAGTACTTC. This chain links TRBV2 with TRBJ2-5; D gene unclear. CDR3 size: 12 residues. CDR1 is SNHLY, CDR2 FYNNEI, per germline. Trimming pared 5 bases from V and 5 bases from J, leaving 9 bases between.

Only a few counts were recorded for this clone. CDR3 region: CASSGVSDSEAFF. CDR3 coding DNA: TGTGCCAGCTCGGGCGTTTCAGACAGCGAAGCTTTCTTT. This chain joins TRBV18 and TRBJ1-1; TRBD1 might be the D (5 bases). This CDR3 is 13 amino acids long. CDR1 is KGHSH and CDR2 is LQKENI in the germline V gene. V shed 6 bases and J shed 8 bases, with 16 bases lying between them.

The V and J genes are TRBV30 and TRBJ2-5; D remains unclear. V lost 5 bases, J lost 5 bases, and 12 bases lay in between. Germline loops: CDR1 GTSNPN, CDR2 SVGIG (reference sequence). There are 12 residues in the CDR3. The CDR3 DNA reads as TGTGCCTGGGGCCTAGGCCCGGAGACCCAGTACTTC. It yields the protein CAWGLGPETQYF.

This clone turned up a few times. This chain uses TRBV7-9 with TRBJ2-3; TRBD2 is a possible D gene (5 bases). Trimming cost V 7 bases and J 2 bases, with 13 bases left between them. There are 14 residues in the CDR3. Germline CDR1 and CDR2: SEHNR and FQNEAQ (reference sequence). The CDR3 loop is CASIGLLPTDTQYF. CDR3 DNA: TGTGCCAGCATCGGACTCCTTCCCACAGATACGCAGTATTTT. The variable domain in full, with the rest retrieved from reference TRBV7-9 and TRBJ2-3, is DTGVSQNPRHKITKRGQNVTFRCDPISEHNRLYWYRQTLGQGPEFLTYFQNEAQLEKSRLLSDRFSAERPKGSFSTLEIQRTEQGDSAMYLCASIGLLPTDTQYFGPGTRLTVL.